What follows are 13 T cell receptor beta chains derived from one specimen sequenced in a study of graft-versus-host responses after intestinal transplantation. Assay used: immunoSEQ multiplex PCR; TCRdb lists only in-frame clones, some missing. The repertoire has tens of thousands of clones, around 87% of them found once; the top ten carry roughly 8%. Their recognized antigens are unknown. Sequencing used unstimulated CD8+ T cells sorted from spleen or lymph node cells, obtained before transplant. All receptors come from a human donor who was the organ donor for an intestinal transplant.

The chain joins TRBV27 to TRBJ2-7; weak D call: TRBD2 (5 bases). Germline lookup yields CDR1 MNHEY and CDR2 SMNVEV (reference sequence). The V end lost 1 base, the J end lost 1 base, and 11 bases lay between the germline ends. CDR3 length: 15 residues. The CDR3 DNA reads TGTGCCAGCAGTTTATTTGGACTTCTGTCCTACGAGCAGTACTTC. Its translation: CASSLFGLLSYEQYF.

Turning to this clone: The conserved closing phenylalanine or tryptophan is absent in this CDR3, likely reflecting a read error. The chain recombines TRBV5-1 with TRBJ1-2; no reliable D call. CDR1 and CDR2 from the germline V gene are SGHRS and YFSETQ. CDR3 length: 15 residues. The V gene lost 4 bases and the J gene lost 5 bases, with 18 bases spanning the gap. As DNA, the CDR3 is TGCGCCAGCAGCATGGAACCGGGATCCTTATATGGCTACACCCTC. The encoded protein is CASSMEPGSLYGYTL.

The rearrangement links TRBV11-2 to TRBJ1-2, with a tentative D call TRBD1 (5 bases). The CDR3 totals 15 residues. Germline values: CDR1 SGHAT, CDR2 FQNNGV. V was pared by 0 bases and J by 4 bases, with 12 bases between. The CDR3 protein is CASSLDGAASYGYTF. CDR3 DNA sequence: TGTGCCAGCAGCTTAGATGGGGCAGCTAGCTATGGCTACACCTTC.

The V call is TRBV10-2, the J call TRBJ2-7; TRBD1 agrees at 9 bases. Germline V gene sequence: CDR1 WSHSY, CDR2 SAAADI. V shed 10 bases and J 2 bases; nucleotides not matched to a gene: 3. CDR3 length: 12 amino acids. The CDR3 nucleotides are TGCGCCACCAACAGGGGGCCCTACGAGCAGTACTTC. As protein: CATNRGPYEQYF.

The rearrangement uses TRBV29-1 and TRBJ1-1; 8 bases agree with TRBD1. The CDR3 spans 13 residues. J gave up 6 bases and V 1 base, and 4 bases lay outside the gene matches. Germline CDR1 is SQVTM and CDR2 is ANQGSEA. The CDR3 loop reads CSVEGTGKAEAFF. The CDR3 DNA follows: TGCAGCGTTGAAGGGACAGGGAAAGCTGAAGCTTTCTTT.

The chain couples TRBV6-1 to TRBJ2-2; no firm D call. Germline loops: CDR1 MNHNS, CDR2 SASEGT. CDR3 length equals 16 residues. V lost 1 base and J lost 3, with 12 bases in between. CDR3 loop: CASSEGLYTDTGELFF. For the CDR3, the DNA is TGTGCCAGCAGTGAAGGGCTTTATACGGACACCGGGGAGCTGTTTTTT.

The chain employs TRBV2 and TRBJ2-7; D is perhaps TRBD1 or TRBD2 (6 bases each). The CDR3 totals 15 residues. Germline V gene lookup returns CDR1 SNHLY and CDR2 FYNNEI. Between the trimmed V and J ends, which lost 1 base and 5 bases, there was a span of 15 bases. CDR3 sequence (DNA): TGTGCCAGCAGTGAAGGTGGGGGGCCCGGCGACGAGCAGTACTTC. Its protein product is CASSEGGGPGDEQYF.

A few counts support this clone. The chain uses TRBV2 and TRBJ2-7; possible D gene TRBD1, 6 bases. In germline, CDR1 is SNHLY, CDR2 FYNNEI. The CDR3 is 14 amino acids. V dropped 7 bases and J dropped 3 bases, with 16 bases sitting between them. The CDR3 loop reads CASTGTRNLYEQYF. CDR3 in DNA: TGTGCCAGCACCGGGACACGGAACCTCTACGAGCAGTACTTC. The variable domain in full, completed from reference TRBV2 and TRBJ2-7, reads EPEVTQTPSHQVTQMGQEVILRCVPISNHLYFYWYRQILGQKVEFLVSFYNNEISEKSEIFDDQFSVERPDGSNFTLKIRSTKLEDSAMYFCASTGTRNLYEQYFGPGTRLTVT.

This chain uses TRBV2 with TRBJ1-2; the D is unclear. The CDR3 length is 13 residues. Per the germline V gene, CDR1 is SNHLY and CDR2 is FYNNEI. V was pared by 6 bases and J by 7 bases, with 15 bases between. CDR3 DNA sequence: TGTGCCAGCAGCCGAGCCCTCTTCGGTGGCTACACCTTC. Translation gives CASSRALFGGYTF.

The chain is built from TRBV5-1 and TRBJ2-1, with TRBD2 identical over 9 bases. From germline, CDR1 is SGHRS and CDR2 YFSETQ. After removal of 0 bases from V and 8 bases from J, the junction contained 9 bases not matched to a gene. This CDR3 comprises 16 residues. The CDR3 region is CASSLARGGPSYEQFF. Here the CDR3 DNA reads TGCGCCAGCAGCTTGGCGCGGGGGGGGCCTTCTTATGAGCAGTTCTTC.

The chain couples TRBV4-1 to TRBJ2-1; TRBD1 might be the D (6 bases). V lost 4 bases and J 5 bases, leaving 18 bases between the germline ends. This CDR3 region has 16 residues. Looked up from germline, CDR1 is MGHRA and CDR2 is YSYEKL. The CDR3 bases are TGCGCCAGCAGCCCCCAGCCCAGCTACAGGGACAATGAGCAGTTCTTC. Protein product: CASSPQPSYRDNEQFF.

This chain joins TRBV27 and TRBJ2-5; 12 positions match TRBD2. Germline CDR1 reads MNHEY; CDR2 reads SMNVEV (reference sequence). CDR3 size: 16 residues. V trimming: 7 bases; J trimming: 1 base; junction bases outside the gene matches: 7. The CDR3 sequence is CASNPLAGGPQETQYF. Written as DNA, the CDR3 is TGTGCCAGCAACCCCCTAGCGGGGGGGCCCCAAGAGACCCAGTACTTC.

This sequence joins TRBV5-1 and TRBJ2-5; D possibly corresponds to TRBD1 (6 bases). The CDR3 is 16 residues long. CDR1 and CDR2 (germline): SGHRS, YFSETQ. V lost 2 bases, J lost 2 bases, and 16 bases lay in between. CDR3 in DNA: TGCGCCAGCAGCTTATCCCCAGGGGCCGCTCAAGAGACCCAGTACTTC. Its translation is CASSLSPGAAQETQYF.